Reported below is one T cell receptor (beta chain). One Seattle source followed patients from active infection through their disease course. Per the authors' pipeline: It was from reference gene primer amplification that nucleated cell counts were estimated. Here immunoSEQ multiplex PCR was the method, and the copy in TCRdb shows in-frame clones only, minus some. The DNA was the basis for D and trimming; V, J and clone size are from that table. The table lists approximately 330,000 clones, approximately 90% of them singletons, with around 10% in the top ten. The data are from a study of blood T cell repertoires in COVID-19. Sequenced sample: peripheral blood. The sequence was collected from a man younger than 45 with COVID-19, enrolled during active disease.

In DNA, the CDR3 is TGTGCCAGCTCACCACCGCACGGGGATGGAGAGACCCAGTACTTC. Residues: CASSPPHGDGETQYF. The V gene is TRBV18, the J gene TRBJ2-5; TRBD2 might be the D (5 bases). CDR1 is KGHSH and CDR2 is LQKENI in the germline V gene. This CDR3 region has 15 residues. The V end was cut by 0 bases, the J end by 4 bases, with 12 bases between. Together with reference TRBV18 and TRBJ2-5, the CDR3 gives the full variable domain: NAGVMQNPRHLVRRRGQEARLRCSPMKGHSHVYWYRQLPEEGLKFMVYLQKENIIDESGMPKERFSAEFPKEGPSILRIQQVVRGDSAAYFCASSPPHGDGETQYFGPGTRLLVL.